These T cell receptor beta chains were read from a single sample in a study of regulatory T cells in long-lasting Graves disease. TCRdb re-called the multiplex PCR reads through MiXCR, storing one row per CDR3 protein. This sample has under 500,000 distinct CDR3 sequences, with about 16% found just once. This sample was shared with a second study, whose subject was T cells in Graves' hyperthyroidism and ophthalmopathy.

The source material was peripheral blood mononuclear cells (PBMCs), sampled at new diagnosis, from a patient treated with antithyroid drugs. The receptors stem from a woman aged 25 to 39 with Graves disease. Each CDR3 is given without its conserved first and last residue.

V,J,CDR3
TRBV28,TRBJ1-1,ASSLSRMGRANTEAF
TRBV7-2,TRBJ2-1,ASSWVSTTATRSAEQF
TRBV5-1,TRBJ2-5,ASSPGTSGNQETQY
TRBV25-1,TRBJ1-4,ASSPRDTGEKLF
TRBV5-6,TRBJ2-2,ASCQSTGELF
TRBV27,TRBJ2-2,ASSPPTGGEDTGELF
TRBV20-1,TRBJ1-1,SANRQGANTEAF
TRBV12-3/TRBV12-4,TRBJ1-1,ASSPVDREEIPYAEAF
TRBV7-8,TRBJ2-7,ASSVEDPKRAQY
TRBV30,TRBJ2-6,AWTADPAGANVLT
TRBV20-1,TRBJ2-6,SALSAGQGPPGANVLT
TRBV20-1,TRBJ2-3,SARVSAGASTDTQY
TRBV14,TRBJ2-7,ASSQDLGDYEQY
TRBV3-1,TRBJ2-7,ASSQDYAYYEQY
TRBV28,TRBJ2-7,ASSFGLESYEQY
TRBV20-1,TRBJ2-3,SARGGNPGLGGPTDTQY
TRBV28,TRBJ2-7,ASRLTYSYEQY
TRBV3-1,TRBJ1-5,ASSLQGGSNQPQH
TRBV18,TRBJ1-2,ASSPGGGRNYGYT
TRBV6-2/TRBV6-3,TRBJ2-7,ASSYRLKEEQY
TRBV18,TRBJ2-1,ASSPSGNEQF
TRBV5-1,TRBJ2-5,ASSSTTLRQETQY
TRBV13,TRBJ2-1,ASSFPGRDNEQF